This T cell receptor (beta chain) was retrieved from a study of cytomegalovirus exposure and HLA in healthy donors. PCR employed 60 Vbeta and 13 Jbeta primers. Generated by immunoSEQ multiplex PCR, the TCRdb table keeps only in-frame clones and is missing some. The sample contains 130,000 to 150,000 clones, 73% of which appear only once. The sample holds a few counts of this clone. Specimen: PBMCs. The receptor was isolated from a woman aged 18-29 years in good health and CMV-seronegative.

CDR3 bases: TGTGCCAGCAGTCCCCCCCACCGGACTATGTGGGAGCAGTACTTC. Amino acid sequence: CASSPPHRTMWEQYF. This chain connects TRBV28 to TRBJ2-7; the D gene is possibly TRBD2 (6 bases). V was clipped by 5 bases and J by 7 bases, with 21 bases between them. In germline, CDR1 is MDHEN, CDR2 SYDVKM. This CDR3 comprises 15 residues. The variable domain in full, completed from reference TRBV28 and TRBJ2-7, reads DVKVTQSSRYLVKRTGEKVFLECVQDMDHENMFWYRQDPGLGLRLIYFSYDVKMKEKGDIPEGYSVSREKKERFSLILESASTNQTSMYLCASSPPHRTMWEQYFGPGTRLTVT.